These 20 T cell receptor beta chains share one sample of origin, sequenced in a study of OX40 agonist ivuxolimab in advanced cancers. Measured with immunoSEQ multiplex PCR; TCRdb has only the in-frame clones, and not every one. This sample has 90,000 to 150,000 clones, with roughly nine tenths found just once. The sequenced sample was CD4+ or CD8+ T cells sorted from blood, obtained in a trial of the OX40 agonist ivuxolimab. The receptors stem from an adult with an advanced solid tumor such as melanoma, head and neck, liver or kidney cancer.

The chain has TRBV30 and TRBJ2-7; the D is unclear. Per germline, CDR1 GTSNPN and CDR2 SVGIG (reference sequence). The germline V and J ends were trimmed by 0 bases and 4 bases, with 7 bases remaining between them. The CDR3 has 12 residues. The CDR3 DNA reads TGTGCCTGGAGTGTACTCCGATACGAGCAGTACTTC. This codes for CAWSVLRYEQYF.

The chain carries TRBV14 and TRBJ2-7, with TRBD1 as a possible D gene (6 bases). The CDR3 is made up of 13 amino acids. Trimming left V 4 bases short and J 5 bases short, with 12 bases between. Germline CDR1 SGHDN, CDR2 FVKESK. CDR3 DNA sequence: TGTGCCAGCAGCCGTCAGGGGATCCACGAGCAGTACTTC. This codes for CASSRQGIHEQYF.

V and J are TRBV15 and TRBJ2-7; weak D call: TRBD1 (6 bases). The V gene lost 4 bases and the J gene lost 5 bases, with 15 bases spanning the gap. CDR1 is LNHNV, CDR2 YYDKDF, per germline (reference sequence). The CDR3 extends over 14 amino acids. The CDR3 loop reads CATSMAGARNEQYF. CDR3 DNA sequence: TGTGCCACCAGCATGGCAGGGGCGCGAAACGAGCAGTACTTC.

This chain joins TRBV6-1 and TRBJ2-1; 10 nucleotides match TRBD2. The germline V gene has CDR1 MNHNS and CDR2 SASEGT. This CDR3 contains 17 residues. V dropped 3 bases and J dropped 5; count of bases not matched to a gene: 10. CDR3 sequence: CASSEYASGGADNEQFF. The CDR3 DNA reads TGTGCCAGCAGTGAGTACGCTAGCGGGGGCGCTGACAATGAGCAGTTCTTC.

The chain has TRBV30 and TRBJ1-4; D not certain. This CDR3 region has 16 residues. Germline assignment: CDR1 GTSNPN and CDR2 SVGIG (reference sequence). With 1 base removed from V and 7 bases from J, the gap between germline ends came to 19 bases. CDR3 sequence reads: CAWSGPGGGRPEKLFF. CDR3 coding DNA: TGTGCCTGGAGTGGCCCCGGCGGAGGGCGCCCTGAAAAACTGTTTTTT.

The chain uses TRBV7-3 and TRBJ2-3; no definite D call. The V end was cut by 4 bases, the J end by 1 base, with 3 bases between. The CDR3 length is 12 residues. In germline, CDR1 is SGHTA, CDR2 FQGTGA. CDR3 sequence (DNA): TGTGCCAGCAGCTCCGGCACAGATACGCAGTATTTT. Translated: CASSSGTDTQYF.

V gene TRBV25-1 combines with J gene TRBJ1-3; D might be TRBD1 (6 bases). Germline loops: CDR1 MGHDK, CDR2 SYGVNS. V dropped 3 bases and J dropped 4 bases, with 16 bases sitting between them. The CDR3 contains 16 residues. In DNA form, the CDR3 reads TGTGCCAGCAGTGAGGTCCTGGGGGCGATAGGAAACACCATATATTTT. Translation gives CASSEVLGAIGNTIYF. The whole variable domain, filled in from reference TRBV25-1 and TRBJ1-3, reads EADIYQTPRYLVIGTGKKITLECSQTMGHDKMYWYQQDPGMELHLIHYSYGVNSTEKGDLSSESTVSRIRTEHFPLTLESARPSHTSQYLCASSEVLGAIGNTIYFGEGSWLTVV.

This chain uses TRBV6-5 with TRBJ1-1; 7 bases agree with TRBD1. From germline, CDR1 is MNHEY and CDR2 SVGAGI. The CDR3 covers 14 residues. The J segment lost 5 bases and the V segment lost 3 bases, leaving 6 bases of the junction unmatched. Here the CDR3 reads CASSYTGVGTEAFF. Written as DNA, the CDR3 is TGTGCCAGCAGTTATACAGGGGTCGGGACTGAAGCTTTCTTT.

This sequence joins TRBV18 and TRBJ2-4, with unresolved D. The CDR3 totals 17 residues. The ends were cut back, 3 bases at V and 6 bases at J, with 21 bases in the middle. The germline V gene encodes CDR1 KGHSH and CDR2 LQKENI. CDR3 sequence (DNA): TGTGCCAGCTCACCTCCCTATGGGTTGGGTGGTGGAAACATTCAGTACTTC. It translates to CASSPPYGLGGGNIQYF.

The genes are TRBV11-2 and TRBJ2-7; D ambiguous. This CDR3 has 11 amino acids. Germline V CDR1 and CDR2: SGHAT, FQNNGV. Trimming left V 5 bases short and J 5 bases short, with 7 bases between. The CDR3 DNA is TGTGCCAGCAGCCCAGCTGACGAGCAGTACTTC. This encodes CASSPADEQYF.

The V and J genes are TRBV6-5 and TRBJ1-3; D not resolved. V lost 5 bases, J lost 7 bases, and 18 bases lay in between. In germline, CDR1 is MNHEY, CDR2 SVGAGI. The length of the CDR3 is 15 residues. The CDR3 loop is CASSLSLLVGNTIYF. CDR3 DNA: TGTGCCAGCAGTCTTTCTCTCTTAGTGGGCAACACCATATATTTT.

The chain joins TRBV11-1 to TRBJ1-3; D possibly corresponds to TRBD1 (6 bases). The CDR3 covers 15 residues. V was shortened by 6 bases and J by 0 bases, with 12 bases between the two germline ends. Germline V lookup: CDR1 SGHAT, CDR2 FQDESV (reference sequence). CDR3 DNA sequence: TGTGCCAGCAGGCCAGGGGTGAGCTCTGGAAACACCATATATTTT. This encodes CASRPGVSSGNTIYF.

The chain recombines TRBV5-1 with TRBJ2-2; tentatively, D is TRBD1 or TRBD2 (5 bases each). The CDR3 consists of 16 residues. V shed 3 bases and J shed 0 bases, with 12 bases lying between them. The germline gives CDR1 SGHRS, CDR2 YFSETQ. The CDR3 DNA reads TGCGCCAGCAGCTCCTCCGGGGCCGCGAACACCGGGGAGCTGTTTTTT. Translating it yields CASSSSGAANTGELFF.

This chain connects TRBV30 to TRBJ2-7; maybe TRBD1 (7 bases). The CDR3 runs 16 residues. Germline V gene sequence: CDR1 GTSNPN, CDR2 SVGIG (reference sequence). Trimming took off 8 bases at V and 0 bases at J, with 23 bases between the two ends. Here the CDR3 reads CAGIRWGDRYSYEQYF. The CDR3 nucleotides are TGTGCCGGAATTCGATGGGGGGACAGATACTCCTACGAGCAGTACTTC.

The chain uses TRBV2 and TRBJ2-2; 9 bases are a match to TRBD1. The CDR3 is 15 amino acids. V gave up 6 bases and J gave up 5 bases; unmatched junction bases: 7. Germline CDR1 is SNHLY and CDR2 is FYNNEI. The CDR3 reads CASRPTGGLTGELFF. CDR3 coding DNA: TGTGCCAGCAGACCCACAGGGGGCTTGACCGGGGAGCTGTTTTTT.

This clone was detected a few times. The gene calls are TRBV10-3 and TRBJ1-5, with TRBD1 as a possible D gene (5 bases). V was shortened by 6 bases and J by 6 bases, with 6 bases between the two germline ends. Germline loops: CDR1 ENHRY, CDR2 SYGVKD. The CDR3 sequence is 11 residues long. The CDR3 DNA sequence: TGTGCCATCAGGCAGGGTCAGCCCCAGCATTTT. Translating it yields CAIRQGQPQHF.

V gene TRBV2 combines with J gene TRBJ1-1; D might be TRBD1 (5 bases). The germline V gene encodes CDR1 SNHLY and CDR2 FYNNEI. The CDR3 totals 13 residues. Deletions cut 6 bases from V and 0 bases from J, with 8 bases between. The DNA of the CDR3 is TGTGCCAGCAGGTGGGGCGTGAACACTGAAGCTTTCTTT. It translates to CASRWGVNTEAFF.

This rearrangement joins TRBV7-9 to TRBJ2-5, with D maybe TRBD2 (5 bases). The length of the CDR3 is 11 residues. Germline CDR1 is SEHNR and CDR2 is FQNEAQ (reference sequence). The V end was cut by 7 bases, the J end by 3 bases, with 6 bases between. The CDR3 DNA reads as TGTGCCAGCAAGGGAGAAGAGACCCAGTACTTC. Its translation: CASKGEETQYF.

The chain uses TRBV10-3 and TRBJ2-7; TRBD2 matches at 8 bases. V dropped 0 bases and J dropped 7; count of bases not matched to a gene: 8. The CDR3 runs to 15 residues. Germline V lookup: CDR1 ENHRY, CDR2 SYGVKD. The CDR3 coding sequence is TGTGCCATCAGTGAGTCGGGAGCGGGGGTACAAGAGCAGTACTTC. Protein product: CAISESGAGVQEQYF.

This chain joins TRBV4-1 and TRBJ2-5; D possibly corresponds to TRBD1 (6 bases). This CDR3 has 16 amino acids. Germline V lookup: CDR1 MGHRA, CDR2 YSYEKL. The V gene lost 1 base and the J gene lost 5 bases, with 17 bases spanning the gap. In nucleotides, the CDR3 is TGCGCCAGCAGCCAAGGGACTCTCGGACAGTTGGAGACCCAGTACTTC. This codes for CASSQGTLGQLETQYF.